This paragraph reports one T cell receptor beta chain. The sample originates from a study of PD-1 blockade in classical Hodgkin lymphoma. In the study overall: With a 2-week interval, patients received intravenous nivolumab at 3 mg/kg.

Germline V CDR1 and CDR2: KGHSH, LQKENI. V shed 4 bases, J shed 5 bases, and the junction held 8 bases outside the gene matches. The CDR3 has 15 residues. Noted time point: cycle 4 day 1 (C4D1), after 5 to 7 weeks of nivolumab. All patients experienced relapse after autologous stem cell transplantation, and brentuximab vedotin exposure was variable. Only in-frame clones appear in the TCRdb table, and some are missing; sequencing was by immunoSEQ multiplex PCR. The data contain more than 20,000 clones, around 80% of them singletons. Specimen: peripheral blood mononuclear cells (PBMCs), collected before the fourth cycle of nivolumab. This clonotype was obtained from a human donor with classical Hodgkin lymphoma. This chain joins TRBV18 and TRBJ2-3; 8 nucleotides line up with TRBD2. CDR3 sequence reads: CASSRTSSRGDTQYF. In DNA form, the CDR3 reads TGTGCCAGCTCACGGACTAGCAGCCGGGGAGATACGCAGTATTTT.